This TCR beta chain was sequenced in a study of T cell clones after liver transplantation. Assay used: immunoSEQ multiplex PCR; TCRdb lists only in-frame clones, some missing. In the table there are roughly 20,000 clones, over 80% of which are singletons. V was cut by 3 bases and J by 1 base, with 12 bases left in between. The length of the CDR3 is 15 residues. The germline V gene encodes CDR1 LNHDA and CDR2 SQIVND (reference sequence). The clonotype was recovered from a human donor who received a liver transplant. The rearrangement links TRBV19 to TRBJ2-5; the D gene is possibly TRBD2 (6 bases). The material was CD8+ T cells from blood, obtained before liver transplant. The CDR3 DNA reads as TGTGCCAGTAGTATCCCTTGGGACTCCCAAGAGACCCAGTACTTC. This codes for CASSIPWDSQETQYF. Using reference TRBV19 and TRBJ2-5 for the parts outside the CDR3, the full variable domain is DGGITQSPKYLFRKEGQNVTLSCEQNLNHDAMYWYRQDPGQGLRLIYYSQIVNDFQKGDIAEGYSVSREKKESFPLTVTSAQKNPTAFYLCASSIPWDSQETQYFGPGTRLLVL.